This T cell receptor beta chain was retrieved from a study of T cell responses to AZD1222 COVID-19 vaccine. TCRdb's table, derived via immunoSEQ multiplex PCR, lists solely in-frame clones and lacks some. The sample lists around 200,000 clones; roughly 91% were seen once. Looked up from germline, CDR1 is MNHNS and CDR2 is SASEGT. The CDR3 contains 15 residues. With 3 bases removed from V and 5 bases from J, the gap between germline ends came to 13 bases. The J gene is TRBJ1-4, the V gene TRBV6-1, with D hard to call. The receptor's source is an adult who received the MenACWY meningococcal vaccine as a control. This specimen consisted of peripheral blood, obtained 28 days after the second dose of the MenACWY control vaccine. The CDR3 DNA reads TGTGCCAGCAGTGACACGCGTGGGTGGAATGAAAAACTGTTTTTT. It encodes CASSDTRGWNEKLFF.